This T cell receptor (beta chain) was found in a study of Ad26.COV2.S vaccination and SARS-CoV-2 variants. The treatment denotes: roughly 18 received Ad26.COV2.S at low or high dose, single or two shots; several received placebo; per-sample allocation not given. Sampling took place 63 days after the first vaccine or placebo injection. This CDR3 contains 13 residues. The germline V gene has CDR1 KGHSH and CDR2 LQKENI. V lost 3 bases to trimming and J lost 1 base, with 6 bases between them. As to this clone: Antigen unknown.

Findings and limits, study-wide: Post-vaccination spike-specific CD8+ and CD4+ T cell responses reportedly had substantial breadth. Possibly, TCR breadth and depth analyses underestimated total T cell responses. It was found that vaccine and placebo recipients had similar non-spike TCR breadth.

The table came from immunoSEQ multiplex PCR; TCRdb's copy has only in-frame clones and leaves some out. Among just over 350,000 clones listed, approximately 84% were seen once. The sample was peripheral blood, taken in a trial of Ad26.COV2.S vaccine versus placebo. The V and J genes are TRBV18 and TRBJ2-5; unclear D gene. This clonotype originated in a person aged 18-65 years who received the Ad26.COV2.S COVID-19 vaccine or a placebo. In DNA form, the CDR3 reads TGTGCCAGCTCACCCTCCTTCCAAGAGACCCAGTACTTC. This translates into CASSPSFQETQYF.